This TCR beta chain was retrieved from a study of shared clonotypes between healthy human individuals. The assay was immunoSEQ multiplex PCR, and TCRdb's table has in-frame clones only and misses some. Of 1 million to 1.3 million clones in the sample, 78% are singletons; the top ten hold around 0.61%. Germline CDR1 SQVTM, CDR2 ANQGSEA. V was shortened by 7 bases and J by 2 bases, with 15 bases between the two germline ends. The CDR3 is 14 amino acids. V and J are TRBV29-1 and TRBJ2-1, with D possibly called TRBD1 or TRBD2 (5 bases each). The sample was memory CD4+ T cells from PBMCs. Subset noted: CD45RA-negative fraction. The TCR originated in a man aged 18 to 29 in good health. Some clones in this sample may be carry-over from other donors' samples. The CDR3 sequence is CSAEGRSAYNEQFF. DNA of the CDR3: TGCAGCGCCGAGGGGCGGAGCGCCTACAATGAGCAGTTCTTC.